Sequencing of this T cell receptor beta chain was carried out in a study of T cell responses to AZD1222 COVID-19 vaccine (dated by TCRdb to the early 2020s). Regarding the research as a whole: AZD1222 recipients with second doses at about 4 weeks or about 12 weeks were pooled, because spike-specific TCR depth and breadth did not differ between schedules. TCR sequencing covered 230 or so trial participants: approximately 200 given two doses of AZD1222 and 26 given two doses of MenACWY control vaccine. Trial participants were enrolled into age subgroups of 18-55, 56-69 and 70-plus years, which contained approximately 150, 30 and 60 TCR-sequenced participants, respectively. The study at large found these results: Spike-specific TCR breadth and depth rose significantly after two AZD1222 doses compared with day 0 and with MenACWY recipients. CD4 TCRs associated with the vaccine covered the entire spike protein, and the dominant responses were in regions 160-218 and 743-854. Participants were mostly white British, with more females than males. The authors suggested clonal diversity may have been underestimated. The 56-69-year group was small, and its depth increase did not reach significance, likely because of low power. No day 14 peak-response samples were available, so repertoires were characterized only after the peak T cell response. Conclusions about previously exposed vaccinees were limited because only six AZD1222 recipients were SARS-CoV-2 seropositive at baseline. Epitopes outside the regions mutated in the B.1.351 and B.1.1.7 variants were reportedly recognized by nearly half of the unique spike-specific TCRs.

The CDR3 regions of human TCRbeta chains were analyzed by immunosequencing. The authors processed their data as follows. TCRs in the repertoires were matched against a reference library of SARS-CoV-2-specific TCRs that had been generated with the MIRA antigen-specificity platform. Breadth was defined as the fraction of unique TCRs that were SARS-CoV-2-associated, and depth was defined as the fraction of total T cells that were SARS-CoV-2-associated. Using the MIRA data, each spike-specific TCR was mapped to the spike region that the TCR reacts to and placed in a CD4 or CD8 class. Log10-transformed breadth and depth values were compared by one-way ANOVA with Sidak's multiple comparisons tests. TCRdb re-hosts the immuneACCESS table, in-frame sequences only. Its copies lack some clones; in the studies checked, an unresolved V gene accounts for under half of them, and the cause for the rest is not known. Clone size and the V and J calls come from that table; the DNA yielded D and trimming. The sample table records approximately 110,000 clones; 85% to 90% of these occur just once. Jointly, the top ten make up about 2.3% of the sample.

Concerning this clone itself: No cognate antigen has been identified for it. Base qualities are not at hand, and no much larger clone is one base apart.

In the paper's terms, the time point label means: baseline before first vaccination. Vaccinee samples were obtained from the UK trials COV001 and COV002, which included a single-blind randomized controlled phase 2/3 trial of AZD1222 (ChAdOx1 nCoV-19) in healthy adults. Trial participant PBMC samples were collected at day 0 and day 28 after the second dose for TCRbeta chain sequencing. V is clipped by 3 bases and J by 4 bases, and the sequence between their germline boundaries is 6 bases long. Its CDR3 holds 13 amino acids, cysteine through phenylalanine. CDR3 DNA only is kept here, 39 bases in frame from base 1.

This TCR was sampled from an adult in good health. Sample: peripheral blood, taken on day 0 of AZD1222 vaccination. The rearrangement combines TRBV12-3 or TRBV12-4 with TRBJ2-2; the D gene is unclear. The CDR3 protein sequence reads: CASSFLRTGELFF. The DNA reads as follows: TGTGCCAGCAGTTTCCTGCGCACCGGGGAGCTGTTTTTT.